This T cell receptor (beta chain) was observed in a study of T cells after yellow fever vaccination. Whole-study findings and limits: A small share of clonotypes appeared in both CD4 and CD8 compartments. Peak timing came faster in the weaker secondary response, day 5 versus 15. Contamination of FACS-sorted repertoires by abundant clonotypes from the bulk population could occur.

A universal primer site and UMIs were added as TCR cDNA was made by 5'RACE template switching. TCRdb reprocessed the 5' RACE reads with MiXCR, giving one entry per CDR3 protein. The sample carries 120,000 or so distinct CDR3 sequences, about 8.4% recorded once. A remark on this clonotype: Its antigen remains unknown.

This CDR3 has 14 amino acids. Germline CDR1 MNHEY, CDR2 SVGEGT. V dropped 5 bases and J dropped 5 bases, with 16 bases sitting between them. The chain employs TRBV6-2 or TRBV6-3 and TRBJ2-7, with D perhaps TRBD1 (5 bases). The source of this sequence is a man aged 18 to 35 who received the YFV17D yellow fever vaccine. Material: CD8+ T cells sorted from PBMCs, obtained on the day of the yellow fever booster vaccination. The CDR3: CASSHRTLGDEQYV. In DNA form, the CDR3 reads TGTGCCAGCAGTCACAGGACCTTAGGGGACGAGCAGTACGTC.